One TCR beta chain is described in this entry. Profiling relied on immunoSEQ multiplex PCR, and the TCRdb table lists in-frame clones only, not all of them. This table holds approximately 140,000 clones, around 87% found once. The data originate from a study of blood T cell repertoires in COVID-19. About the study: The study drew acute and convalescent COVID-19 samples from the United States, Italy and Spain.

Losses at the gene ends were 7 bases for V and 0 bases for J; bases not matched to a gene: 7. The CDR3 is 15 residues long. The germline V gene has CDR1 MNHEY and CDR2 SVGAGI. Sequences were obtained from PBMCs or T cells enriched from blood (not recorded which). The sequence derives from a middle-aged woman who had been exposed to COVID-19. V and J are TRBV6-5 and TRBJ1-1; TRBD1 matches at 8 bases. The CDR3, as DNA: TGTGCCAGCATCCTTTACAGGGGGATGAACACTGAAGCTTTCTTT. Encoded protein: CASILYRGMNTEAFF.